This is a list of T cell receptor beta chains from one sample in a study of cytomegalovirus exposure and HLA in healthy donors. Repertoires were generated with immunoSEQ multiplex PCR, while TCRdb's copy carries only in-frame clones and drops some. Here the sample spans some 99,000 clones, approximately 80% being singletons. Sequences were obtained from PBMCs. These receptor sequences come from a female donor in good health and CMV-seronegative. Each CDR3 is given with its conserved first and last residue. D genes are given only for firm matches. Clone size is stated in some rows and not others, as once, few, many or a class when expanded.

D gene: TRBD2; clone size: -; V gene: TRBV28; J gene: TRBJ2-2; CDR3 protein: CASSSPGLRPTGELFF; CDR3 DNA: TGTGCCAGCAGTTCCCCGGGACTAAGACCCACCGGGGAGCTGTTTTTT
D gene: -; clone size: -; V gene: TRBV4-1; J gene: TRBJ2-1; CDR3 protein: CASSQDGSRYNEQFF; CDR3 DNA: TGCGCCAGCAGCCAAGACGGGAGCAGGTACAATGAGCAGTTCTTC
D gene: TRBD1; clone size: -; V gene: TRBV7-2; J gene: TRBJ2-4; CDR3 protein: CASSSGGSAKNIQYF; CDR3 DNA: TGTGCCAGCAGCTCAGGGGGCTCAGCCAAAAACATTCAGTACTTC
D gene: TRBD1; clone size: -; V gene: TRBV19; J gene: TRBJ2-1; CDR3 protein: CASSIPWDRGFHEQFF; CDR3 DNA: TGTGCCAGTAGTATCCCCTGGGACAGGGGATTCCATGAGCAGTTCTTC
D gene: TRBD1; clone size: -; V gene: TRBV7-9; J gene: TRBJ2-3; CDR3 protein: CASKTGGTDTQYF; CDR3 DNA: TGTGCCAGCAAAACAGGGGGCACAGATACGCAGTATTTT
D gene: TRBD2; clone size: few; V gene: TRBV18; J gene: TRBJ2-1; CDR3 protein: CASSPGLDRDEQFF; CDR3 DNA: TGTGCCAGCTCTCCGGGACTAGATCGCGATGAGCAGTTCTTC
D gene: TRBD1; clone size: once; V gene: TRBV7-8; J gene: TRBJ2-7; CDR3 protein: CASSLSGTGAYEQYF; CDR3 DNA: TGTGCCAGCAGCTTATCCGGGACAGGGGCCTACGAGCAGTACTTC
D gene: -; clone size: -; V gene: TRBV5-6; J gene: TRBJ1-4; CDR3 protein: CASSFYDSPDEKLFF; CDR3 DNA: TGTGCCAGCAGCTTTTATGACTCCCCTGATGAAAAACTGTTTTTT
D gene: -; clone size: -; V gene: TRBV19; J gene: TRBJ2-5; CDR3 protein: CASSINPVGPETQYF; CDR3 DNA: TGTGCCAGTAGTATAAATCCTGTGGGCCCAGAGACCCAGTACTTC
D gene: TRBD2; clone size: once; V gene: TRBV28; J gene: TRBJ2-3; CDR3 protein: CASTSLRGLAGLITSTDTQYF; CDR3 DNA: TGTGCCAGCACCTCCTTGAGGGGACTAGCGGGACTAATAACCTCCACAGATACGCAGTATTTT
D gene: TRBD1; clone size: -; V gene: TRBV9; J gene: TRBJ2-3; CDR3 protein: CASSVATSGQGSTDTQYF; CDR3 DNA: TGTGCCAGCAGCGTAGCTACGTCCGGACAGGGGTCCACAGATACGCAGTATTTT
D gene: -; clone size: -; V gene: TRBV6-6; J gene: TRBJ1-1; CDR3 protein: CASRYQKQNTEAFF; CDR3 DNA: TGTGCCAGCAGGTACCAGAAACAGAACACTGAAGCTTTCTTT
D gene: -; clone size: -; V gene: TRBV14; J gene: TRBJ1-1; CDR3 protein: CASSRQRETEAFF; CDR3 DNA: TGTGCCAGCAGCCGTCAACGTGAGACTGAAGCTTTCTTT
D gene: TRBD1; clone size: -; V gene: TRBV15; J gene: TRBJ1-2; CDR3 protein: CATSGKGAVYGYTF; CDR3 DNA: TGTGCCACCAGCGGGAAGGGGGCGGTCTATGGCTACACCTTC
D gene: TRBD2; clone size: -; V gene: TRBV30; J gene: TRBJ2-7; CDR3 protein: CAWRIAGASYEQYF; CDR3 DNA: TGTGCCTGGAGAATTGCGGGAGCTTCCTACGAGCAGTACTTC
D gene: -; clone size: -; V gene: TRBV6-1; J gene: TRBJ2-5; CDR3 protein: CASSDRLGQGGQETQYF; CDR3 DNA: TGTGCCAGCAGTGATAGGTTGGGCCAAGGGGGCCAAGAGACCCAGTACTTC
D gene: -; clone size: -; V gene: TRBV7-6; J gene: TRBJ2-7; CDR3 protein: CASSLDPGGGWGSYEQYF; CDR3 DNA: TGTGCCAGCAGCTTAGACCCCGGGGGAGGTTGGGGCTCCTACGAGCAGTACTTC
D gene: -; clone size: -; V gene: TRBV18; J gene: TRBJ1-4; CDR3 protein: CASSPITGTNEKLFF; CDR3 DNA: TGTGCCAGCTCACCGATAACAGGGACTAATGAAAAACTGTTTTTT
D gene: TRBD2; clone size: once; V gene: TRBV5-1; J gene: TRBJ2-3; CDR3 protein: CASSSSGGPRTDTQYF; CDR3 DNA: TGCGCCAGCAGCTCTAGCGGGGGGCCCCGCACAGATACGCAGTATTTT
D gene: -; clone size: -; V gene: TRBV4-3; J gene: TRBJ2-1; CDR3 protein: CASSQVESGGAVEQFF; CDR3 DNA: TGCGCCAGCAGCCAAGTGGAAAGTGGAGGGGCCGTTGAGCAGTTCTTC
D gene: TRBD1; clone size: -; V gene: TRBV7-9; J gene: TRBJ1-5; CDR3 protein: CASSSGTGGHLRNQPQHF; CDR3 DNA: TGTGCCAGCAGCTCCGGGACAGGGGGGCATCTGCGCAATCAGCCCCAGCATTTT
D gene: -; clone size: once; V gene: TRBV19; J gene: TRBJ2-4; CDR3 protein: CASRHIAKNIQYF; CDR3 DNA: TGTGCCAGTCGACATATAGCCAAAAACATTCAGTACTTC
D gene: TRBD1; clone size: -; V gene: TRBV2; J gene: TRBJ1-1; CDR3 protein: CASMHPNRDRDVEDTEAFF; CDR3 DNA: TGTGCCAGCATGCACCCGAACCGGGACAGGGACGTGGAGGACACTGAAGCTTTCTTT